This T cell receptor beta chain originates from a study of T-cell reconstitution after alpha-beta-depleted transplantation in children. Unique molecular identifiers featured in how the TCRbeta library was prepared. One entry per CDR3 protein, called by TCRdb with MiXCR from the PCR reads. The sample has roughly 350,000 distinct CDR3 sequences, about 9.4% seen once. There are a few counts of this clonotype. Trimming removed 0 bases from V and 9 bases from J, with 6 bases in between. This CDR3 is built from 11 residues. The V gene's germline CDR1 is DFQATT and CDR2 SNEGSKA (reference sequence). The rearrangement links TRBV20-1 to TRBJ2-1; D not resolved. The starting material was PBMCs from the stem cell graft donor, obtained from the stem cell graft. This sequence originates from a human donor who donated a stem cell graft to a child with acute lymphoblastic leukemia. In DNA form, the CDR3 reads TGCAGTGCTAGAGACATTGGTGAGCAGTTCTTC. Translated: CSARDIGEQFF.